Each of the 11 T cell receptor beta chains below was sequenced from the same sample in a study of CD8+CD57+ T cells in acquired aplastic anemia. Genomic DNA acted as the template from which TCR beta VDJ combination and CDR3 sequence profiling were carried out. One entry per CDR3 protein results from TCRdb running MiXCR on the reads. This repertoire shows around 50,000 distinct CDR3 sequences, around 72% found once; its top ten account for 30% to 40%. The sequenced sample was sorted CD4+, CD8+, or CD8+CD57+ T cells (not recorded which) from PBMCs. Every receptor here comes from a human donor in good health, serving as a control.

The V and J genes are TRBV10-3 and TRBJ1-1; tentatively, D is TRBD1 (6 bases). CDR1 and CDR2 (germline): ENHRY, SYGVKD. The V end was cut by 6 bases, the J end by 5 bases, with 22 bases between. The CDR3 sequence is 16 residues long. CDR3 DNA sequence: TGTGCCATCAGCCCAACAGGGAAGTCCCCAGGGACTGAAGCTTTCTTT. Residues: CAISPTGKSPGTEAFF.

This sequence joins TRBV15 and TRBJ2-3; D remains unclear. This CDR3 has 14 residues. Trimming removed 0 bases at V and 4 bases at J, with 8 bases between. From germline, CDR1 is LNHNV and CDR2 YYDKDF (reference sequence). The chain's CDR3 is CATSRDLIADTQYF. In nucleotides, the CDR3 is TGTGCCACCAGCAGAGATTTAATAGCAGATACGCAGTATTTT. The complete variable domain, with remaining parts taken from reference TRBV15 and TRBJ2-3, reads DAMVIQNPRYQVTQFGKPVTLSCSQTLNHNVMYWYQQKSSQAPKLLFHYYDKDFNNEADTPDNFQSRRPNTSFCFLDIRSPGLGDTAMYLCATSRDLIADTQYFGPGTRLTVL.

The gene calls are TRBV29-1 and TRBJ2-7; 8 bases fit TRBD1. This CDR3 contains 15 residues. Germline assignment: CDR1 SQVTM and CDR2 ANQGSEA. With V trimmed by 4 bases and J by 2 bases, 10 bases remained unmatched. In nucleotides, the CDR3 is TGCAGCGTTGGTGTCGACAGGGGCGAAACCTACGAGCAGTACTTC. This sequence encodes CSVGVDRGETYEQYF.

The gene calls are TRBV5-1 and TRBJ1-2, with a possible D match to TRBD1 (5 bases). Trimming removed 3 bases at V and 4 bases at J, with 19 bases between. This CDR3 is built from 16 residues. Per the germline V gene, CDR1 is SGHRS and CDR2 is YFSETQ. CDR3 residues: CASSWGVSRGGYGYTF. The CDR3 bases are TGCGCCAGCAGCTGGGGCGTCTCCCGGGGTGGCTATGGCTACACCTTC.

This sequence joins TRBV5-8 and TRBJ2-7; no reliable D call. The CDR3 length is 13 residues. From germline, CDR1 is SGHTS and CDR2 YDEGEE. V lost 0 bases and J lost 7, with 11 bases in between. CDR3 residues: CASSLVLSTEQYF. CDR3 nucleotides: TGTGCCAGCAGCTTGGTTTTGTCTACAGAGCAGTACTTC.

The rearrangement links TRBV10-3 to TRBJ1-5, with 7 bases fitting TRBD1. The ends lost 6 bases at V and 0 bases at J; junction bases unmatched: 2. This CDR3 comprises 14 residues. The V gene's germline CDR1 is ENHRY and CDR2 SYGVKD. The CDR3 coding sequence is TGTGCCATCAGCGGGACAGTTAGCAATCAGCCCCAGCATTTT. Protein: CAISGTVSNQPQHF.

The chain combines TRBV10-3 with TRBJ1-3, with D possibly matching TRBD1 (5 bases). CDR1 is ENHRY, CDR2 SYGVKD, per germline. V lost 10 bases and J lost 2, with 18 bases in between. The CDR3 runs to 15 residues. CDR3 in amino acids: CASRETTDPGNTIYF. The CDR3 DNA follows: TGTGCCAGCAGAGAGACGACAGACCCTGGAAACACCATATATTTT.

The genes are TRBV5-6 and TRBJ2-7, with D possibly being TRBD1 (5 bases). Germline lookup yields CDR1 SGHDT and CDR2 YYEEEE. V lost 3 bases and J lost 5, with 15 bases in between. This CDR3 spans 14 amino acids. CDR3 protein: CASSSMAQGNEQYF. CDR3 in DNA: TGTGCCAGCAGCTCGATGGCCCAGGGAAACGAGCAGTACTTC.

The chain joins TRBV20-1 to TRBJ2-3, with D uncertain. From germline, CDR1 is DFQATT and CDR2 SNEGSKA (reference sequence). Trimming shortened V by 3 bases and J by 1 base, and 11 bases separated the two germline ends. The CDR3 totals 14 residues. In DNA form, the CDR3 reads TGCAGTGCTAGTGCAAAAACTGGCACAGATACGCAGTATTTT. Amino acids: CSASAKTGTDTQYF.

This chain joins TRBV11-1 and TRBJ2-3; D assignment may be TRBD1 or TRBD2 (5 bases each). The CDR3 has 16 residues. Per the germline V gene, CDR1 is SGHAT and CDR2 is FQDESV (reference sequence). The V end was cut by 3 bases, the J end by 3 bases, with 16 bases between. The CDR3 loop is CASSFLLEGRTDTQYF. In DNA form, the CDR3 reads TGTGCCAGCAGCTTCTTACTTGAGGGACGGACAGATACGCAGTATTTT.

This sequence joins TRBV20-1 and TRBJ1-4; D not resolved. The CDR3 is made up of 11 amino acids. Germline V lookup: CDR1 DFQATT, CDR2 SNEGSKA (reference sequence). V lost 6 bases to trimming and J lost 8 bases, with 10 bases between them. CDR3 nucleotide sequence: TGCAGTGCCGAACGCAGGGAAAAACTGTTTTTT. It translates to CSAERREKLFF.